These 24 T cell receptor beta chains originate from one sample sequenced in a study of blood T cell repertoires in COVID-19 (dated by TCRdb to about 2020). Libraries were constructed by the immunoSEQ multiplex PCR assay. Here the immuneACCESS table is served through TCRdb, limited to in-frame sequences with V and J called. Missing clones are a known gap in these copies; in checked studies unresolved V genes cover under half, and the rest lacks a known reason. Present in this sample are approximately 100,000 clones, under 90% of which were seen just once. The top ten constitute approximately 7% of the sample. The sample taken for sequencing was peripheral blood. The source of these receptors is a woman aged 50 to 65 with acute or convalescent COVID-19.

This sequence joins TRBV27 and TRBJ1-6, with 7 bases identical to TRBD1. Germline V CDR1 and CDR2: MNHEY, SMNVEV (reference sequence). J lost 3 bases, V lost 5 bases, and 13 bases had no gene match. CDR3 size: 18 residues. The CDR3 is CASSTSSGQNIYNSPLHF. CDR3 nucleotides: TGTGCCAGCAGTACCTCCTCGGGACAGAATATCTATAATTCACCCCTCCACTTT.

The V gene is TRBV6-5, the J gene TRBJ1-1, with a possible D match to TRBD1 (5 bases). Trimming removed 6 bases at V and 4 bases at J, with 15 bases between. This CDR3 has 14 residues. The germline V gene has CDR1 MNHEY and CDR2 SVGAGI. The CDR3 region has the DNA TGTGCCAGCAGCAGGCTCCGGGGGGGCACTGAAGCTTTCTTT. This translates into CASSRLRGGTEAFF.

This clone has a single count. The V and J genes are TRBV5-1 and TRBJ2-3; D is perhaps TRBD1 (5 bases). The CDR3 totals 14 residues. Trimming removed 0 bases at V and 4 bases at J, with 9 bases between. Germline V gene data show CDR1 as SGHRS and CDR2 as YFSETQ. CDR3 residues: CASSLAGRADTQYF. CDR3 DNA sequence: TGCGCCAGCAGCTTGGCAGGCAGGGCAGATACGCAGTATTTT.

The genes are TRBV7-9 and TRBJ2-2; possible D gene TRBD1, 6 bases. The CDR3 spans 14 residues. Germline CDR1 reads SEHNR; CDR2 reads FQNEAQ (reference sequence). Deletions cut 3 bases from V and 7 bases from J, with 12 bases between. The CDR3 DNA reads TGTGCCAGCAGCTTCACAGGGATCGGCGGGGAGCTGTTTTTT. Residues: CASSFTGIGGELFF.

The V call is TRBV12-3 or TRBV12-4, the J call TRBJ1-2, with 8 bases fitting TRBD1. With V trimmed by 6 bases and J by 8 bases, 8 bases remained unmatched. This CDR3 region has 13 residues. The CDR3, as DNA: TGTGCCAGCAGCCGGGACAGGTCCGTCGGCTACACCTTC. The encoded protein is CASSRDRSVGYTF.

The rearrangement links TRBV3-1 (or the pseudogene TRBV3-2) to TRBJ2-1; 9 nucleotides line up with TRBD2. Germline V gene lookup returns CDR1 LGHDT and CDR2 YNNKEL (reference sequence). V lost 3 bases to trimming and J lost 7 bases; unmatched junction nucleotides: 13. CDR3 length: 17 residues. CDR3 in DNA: TGTGCCAGCAGCCATCACTCCGCGGGGGGGCGGAGTAATGAGCAGTTCTTC. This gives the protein CASSHHSAGGRSNEQFF.

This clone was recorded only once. The CDR3 sequence is CASSFFALAVSSGANVLTF. The DNA for the CDR3 is TGCGCCAGCAGCTTCTTCGCACTAGCGGTGAGCTCTGGGGCCAACGTCCTGACTTTC. The gene calls are TRBV5-1 and TRBJ2-6; 8 bases line up with TRBD2. This CDR3 comprises 19 residues. CDR1 SGHRS and CDR2 YFSETQ come from the germline V gene. V was clipped by 2 bases and J by 0 bases; unmatched bases: 10.

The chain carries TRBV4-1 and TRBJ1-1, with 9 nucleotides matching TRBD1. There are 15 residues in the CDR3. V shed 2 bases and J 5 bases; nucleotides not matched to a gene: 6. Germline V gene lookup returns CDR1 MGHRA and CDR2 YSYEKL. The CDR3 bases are TGCGCCAGCAGCCAAAACAGGGGGCTACGAACTGAAGCTTTCTTT. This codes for CASSQNRGLRTEAFF.

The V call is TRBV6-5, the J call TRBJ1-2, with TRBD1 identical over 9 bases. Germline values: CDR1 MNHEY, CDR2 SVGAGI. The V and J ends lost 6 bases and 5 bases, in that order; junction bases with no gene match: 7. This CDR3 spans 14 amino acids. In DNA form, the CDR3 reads TGTGCCAGCAGAACAGGGGGCACAAAGTATGGCTACACCTTC. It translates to CASRTGGTKYGYTF.

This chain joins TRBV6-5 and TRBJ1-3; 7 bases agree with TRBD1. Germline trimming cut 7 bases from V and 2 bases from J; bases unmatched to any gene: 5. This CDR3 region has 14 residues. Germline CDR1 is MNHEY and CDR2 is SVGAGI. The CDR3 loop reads CASTLTGTGNTIYF. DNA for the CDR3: TGTGCCAGCACCCTGACAGGGACTGGAAACACCATATATTTT.

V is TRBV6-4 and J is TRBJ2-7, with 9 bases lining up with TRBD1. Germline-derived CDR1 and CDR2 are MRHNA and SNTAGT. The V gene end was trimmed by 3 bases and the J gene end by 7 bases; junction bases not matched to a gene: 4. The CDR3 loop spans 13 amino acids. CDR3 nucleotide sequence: TGTGCCAGCAGTGAACAGGGGGCTGGGGAGCAGTACTTC. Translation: CASSEQGAGEQYF.

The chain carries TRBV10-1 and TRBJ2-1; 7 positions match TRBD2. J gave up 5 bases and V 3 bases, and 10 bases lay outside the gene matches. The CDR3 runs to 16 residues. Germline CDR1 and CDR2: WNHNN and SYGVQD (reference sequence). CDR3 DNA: TGCGCCAGCAGTGATATTGGGCGGGGGTCCCACAATGAGCAGTTCTTC. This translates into CASSDIGRGSHNEQFF.

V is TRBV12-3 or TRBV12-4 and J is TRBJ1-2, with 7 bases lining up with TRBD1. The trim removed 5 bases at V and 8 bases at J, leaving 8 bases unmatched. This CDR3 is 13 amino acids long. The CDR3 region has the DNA TGTGCCAGCAGTCCCGGACAGGCCTTGGGCTACACCTTC. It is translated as CASSPGQALGYTF.

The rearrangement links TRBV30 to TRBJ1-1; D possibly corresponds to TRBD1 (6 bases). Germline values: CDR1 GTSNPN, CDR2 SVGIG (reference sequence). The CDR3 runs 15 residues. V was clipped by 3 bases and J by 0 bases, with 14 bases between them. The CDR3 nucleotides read TGTGCCTGGAGGTTCTATACAGGGTTGAACACTGAAGCTTTCTTT. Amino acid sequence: CAWRFYTGLNTEAFF.

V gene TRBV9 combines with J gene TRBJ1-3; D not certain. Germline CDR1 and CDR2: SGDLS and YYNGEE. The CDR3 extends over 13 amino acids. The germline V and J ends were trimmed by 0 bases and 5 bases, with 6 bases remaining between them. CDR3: CASSVGHRNTIYF. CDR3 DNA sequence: TGTGCCAGCAGCGTAGGACATAGAAACACCATATATTTT.

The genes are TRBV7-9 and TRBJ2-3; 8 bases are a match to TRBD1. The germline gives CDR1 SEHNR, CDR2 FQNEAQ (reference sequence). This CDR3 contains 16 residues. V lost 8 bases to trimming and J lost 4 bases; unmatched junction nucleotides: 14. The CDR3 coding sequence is TGTGCCAGCCCTGGCCTCCGGGACAGGAGCGCAGATACGCAGTATTTT. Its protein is CASPGLRDRSADTQYF.

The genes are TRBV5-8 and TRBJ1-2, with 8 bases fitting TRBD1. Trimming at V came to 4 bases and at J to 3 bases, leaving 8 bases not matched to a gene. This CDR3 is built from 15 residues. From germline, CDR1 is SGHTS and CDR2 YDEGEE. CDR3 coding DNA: TGTGCCAGCAGCCCTGACAGGGGCCTATACTATGGCTACACCTTC. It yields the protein CASSPDRGLYYGYTF.

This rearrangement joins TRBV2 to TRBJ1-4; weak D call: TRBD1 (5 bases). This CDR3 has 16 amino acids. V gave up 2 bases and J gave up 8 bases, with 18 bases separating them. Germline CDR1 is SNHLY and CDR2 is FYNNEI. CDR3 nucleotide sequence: TGTGCCAGCAGTGAAATCCTCTATGGGGGAGGCGAAAAACTGTTTTTT. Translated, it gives CASSEILYGGGEKLFF.

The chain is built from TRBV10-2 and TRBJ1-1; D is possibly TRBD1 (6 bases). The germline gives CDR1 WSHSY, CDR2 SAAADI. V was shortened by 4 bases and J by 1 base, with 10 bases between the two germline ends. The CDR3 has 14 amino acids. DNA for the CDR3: TGCGCCAGCAGTGCAGGGGAGAAGAACACTGAAGCTTTCTTT. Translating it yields CASSAGEKNTEAFF.

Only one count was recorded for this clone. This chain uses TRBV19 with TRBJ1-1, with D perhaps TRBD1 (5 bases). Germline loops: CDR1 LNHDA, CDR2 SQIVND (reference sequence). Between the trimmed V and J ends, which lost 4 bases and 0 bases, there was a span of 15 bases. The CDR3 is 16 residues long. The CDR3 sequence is CASSNPPGLMNTEAFF. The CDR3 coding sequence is TGTGCCAGTAGTAATCCCCCAGGGCTTATGAACACTGAAGCTTTCTTT.

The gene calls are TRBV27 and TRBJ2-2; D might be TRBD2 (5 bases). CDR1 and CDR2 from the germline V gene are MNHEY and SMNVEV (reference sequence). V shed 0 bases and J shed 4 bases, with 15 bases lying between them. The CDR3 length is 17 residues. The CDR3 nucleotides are TGTGCCAGCAGTTTATCGTTTGGAGGCCTGGGCACCGGGGAGCTGTTTTTT. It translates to CASSLSFGGLGTGELFF.

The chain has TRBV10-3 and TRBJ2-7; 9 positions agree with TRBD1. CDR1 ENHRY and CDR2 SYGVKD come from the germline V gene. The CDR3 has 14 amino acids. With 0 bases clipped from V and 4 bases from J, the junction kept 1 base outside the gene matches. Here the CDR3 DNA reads TGTGCCATCAGTGAGTCGGGACAGGGATACGAGCAGTACTTC. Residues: CAISESGQGYEQYF.

As DNA, the CDR3 is TGTGCCAGCAGCTTGCTAGCGGGGGGTGGAGTCCGGACGCAGTATTTT. It specifies CASSLLAGGGVRTQYF. The chain couples TRBV5-6 to TRBJ2-3; 11 bases agree with TRBD2. Per the germline V gene, CDR1 is SGHDT and CDR2 is YYEEEE. V dropped 1 base and J dropped 9; count of bases not matched to a gene: 10. The CDR3 spans 16 residues.

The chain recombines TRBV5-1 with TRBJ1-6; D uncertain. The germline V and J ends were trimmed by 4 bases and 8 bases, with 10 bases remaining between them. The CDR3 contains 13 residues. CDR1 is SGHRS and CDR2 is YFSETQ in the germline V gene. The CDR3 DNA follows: TGCGCCAGCAGCCCAGACATCCATTCACCCCTCCACTTT. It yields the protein CASSPDIHSPLHF.